The 15 T cell receptor beta chains below all came from one sample that was sequenced in a study of PD-L1 blockade in urothelial cancer. The assay was immunoSEQ multiplex PCR, and TCRdb's table has in-frame clones only and misses some. The sample shows approximately 32,000 clones, 82% of them seen only once. Sequencing used PBMCs, obtained around atezolizumab (anti-PD-L1) treatment. The receptors stem from a man in his 70s with urothelial cancer.

This clone appeared once. The chain couples TRBV5-1 to TRBJ2-2; TRBD2 might be the D (5 bases). Germline V gene sequence: CDR1 SGHRS, CDR2 YFSETQ. The V end was cut by 4 bases, the J end by 0 bases, with 7 bases between. This CDR3 has 14 amino acids. CDR3 in amino acids: CASSQLANTGELFF. CDR3 nucleotide sequence: TGCGCCAGCAGCCAACTAGCGAACACCGGGGAGCTGTTTTTT.

The V call is TRBV29-1, the J call TRBJ2-2; TRBD1 is a possible D gene (6 bases). Trimming took 4 bases from V and 3 from J, leaving 15 bases between them. This CDR3 is built from 15 residues. The germline gives CDR1 SQVTM, CDR2 ANQGSEA. The CDR3 DNA is TGCAGCGTTGTAATCTTGTCAGGGGACACCGGGGAGCTGTTTTTT. Residues: CSVVILSGDTGELFF.

The chain is built from TRBV5-6 and TRBJ1-2, with TRBD1 matching 11 bases. Germline-derived CDR1 and CDR2 are SGHDT and YYEEEE. V was clipped by 3 bases and J by 6 bases; unmatched bases: 4. The CDR3 contains 14 residues. CDR3 DNA sequence: TGTGCCAGCAGCTGGGACAGGGGGTCGAATGGCTACACCTTC. Amino acids: CASSWDRGSNGYTF.

DNA of the CDR3: TGTGCCAGCAGGGACATGAGAGGATCACCCCTCCACTTT. Translated: CASRDMRGSPLHF. The chain is built from TRBV2 and TRBJ1-6; D perhaps matches TRBD1 (5 bases). Per germline, CDR1 SNHLY and CDR2 FYNNEI. The CDR3 runs to 13 residues. Trimming cost V 6 bases and J 10 bases, with 13 bases left between them. Together with reference TRBV2 and TRBJ1-6, the CDR3 gives the full variable domain: EPEVTQTPSHQVTQMGQEVILRCVPISNHLYFYWYRQILGQKVEFLVSFYNNEISEKSEIFDDQFSVERPDGSNFTLKIRSTKLEDSAMYFCASRDMRGSPLHFGNGTRLTVT.

This rearrangement joins TRBV4-1 to TRBJ1-2; 7 nucleotides align to TRBD1. CDR3 length equals 15 residues. With 4 bases clipped from V and 4 bases from J, the junction kept 9 bases outside the gene matches. Germline V gives CDR1 MGHRA, CDR2 YSYEKL. DNA for the CDR3: TGCGCCAGCAGCCGGAACCGGGACAGAGGCTATGGCTACACCTTC. Translating gives CASSRNRDRGYGYTF.

The V gene is TRBV9, the J gene TRBJ1-1, with D unresolved. Between the trimmed V and J ends, which lost 0 bases and 0 bases, there was a span of 9 bases. The V gene's germline CDR1 is SGDLS and CDR2 YYNGEE. This CDR3 spans 15 amino acids. The CDR3 is CASSVEPGMNTEAFF. The CDR3 DNA sequence: TGTGCCAGCAGCGTAGAGCCAGGAATGAACACTGAAGCTTTCTTT. Full variable domain (missing parts from reference TRBV9 and TRBJ1-1): DSGVTQTPKHLITATGQRVTLRCSPRSGDLSVYWYQQSLDQGLQFLIQYYNGEERAKGNILERFSAQQFPDLHSELNLSSLELGDSALYFCASSVEPGMNTEAFFGQGTRLTVV.

This clone was found once. The identical CDR3 is also encoded by other nucleotide sequences in the sample. This chain uses TRBV14 with TRBJ2-3; the match to TRBD2 covers 7 bases. This CDR3 spans 16 amino acids. Unmatched junction bases numbered 12, after V lost 4 bases and J lost 5 bases. Germline V CDR1 and CDR2: SGHDN, FVKESK. CDR3 loop: CASSLRAPRGGDTQYF. CDR3 bases: TGTGCCAGCAGCCTGCGAGCTCCGCGCGGGGGAGATACGCAGTATTTT.

The V and J genes are TRBV27 and TRBJ2-7, with D uncertain. The V end lost 6 bases, the J end lost 6 bases, and 15 bases lay between the germline ends. Per germline, CDR1 MNHEY and CDR2 SMNVEV (reference sequence). This CDR3 has 13 residues. CDR3 DNA sequence: TGTGCCAGCAGCTTGACTCCGAGAGGCGAGCAGTACTTC. This encodes CASSLTPRGEQYF.

The V call is TRBV28, the J call TRBJ2-7; 8 bases line up with TRBD1. Germline CDR1 MDHEN, CDR2 SYDVKM. This CDR3 has 16 amino acids. The junction had 12 bases not matched to a gene; V was cut back by 5 bases and J by 3 bases. The CDR3 is CASSPPGGWRHYEQYF. In DNA, the CDR3 is TGTGCCAGCAGTCCCCCAGGGGGCTGGCGGCACTACGAGCAGTACTTC.

This clone was counted only a few times. This sequence joins TRBV5-8 and TRBJ2-2; perhaps TRBD2 as D (5 bases). The CDR3 loop spans 16 amino acids. V lost 4 bases and J lost 1, with 14 bases in between. In germline, CDR1 is SGHTS, CDR2 YDEGEE. CDR3 region: CASSPRTGGNTGELFF. CDR3 nucleotides: TGTGCCAGCAGCCCTAGGACTGGAGGGAACACCGGGGAGCTGTTTTTT.

V gene TRBV5-1 combines with J gene TRBJ2-1, with 7 positions matching TRBD2. CDR1 and CDR2 from the germline V gene are SGHRS and YFSETQ. V was clipped by 6 bases and J by 2 bases; unmatched bases: 11. This CDR3 spans 16 amino acids. This chain's CDR3 is CASMQGGAGTYNEQFF. The CDR3 DNA sequence: TGCGCCAGCATGCAGGGAGGAGCGGGGACCTACAATGAGCAGTTCTTC.

CDR3 sequence: CASTIPRDNEKLFF. DNA for the CDR3: TGTGCCAGCACCATACCGCGGGATAATGAAAAACTGTTTTTT. The chain employs TRBV6-1 and TRBJ1-4; no clear D. Trimming removed 7 bases at V and 4 bases at J, with 13 bases between. The germline CDR1 and CDR2 sequences are MNHNS and SASEGT. This CDR3 comprises 14 residues.

The chain couples TRBV6-6 to TRBJ1-2; 7 positions match TRBD1. In germline, CDR1 is MNHNY, CDR2 SVGAGI (reference sequence). The CDR3 consists of 13 residues. V lost 6 bases, J lost 2 bases, and 3 bases stayed unmatched. The CDR3 is CASSPGQNYGYTF. CDR3 sequence (DNA): TGTGCCAGCAGCCCGGGACAGAACTATGGCTACACCTTC.

The CDR3 DNA sequence: TGTGCCAGCAGCCCCGGGGGGGGTTACGGAAACACCATATATTTT. Translation gives CASSPGGGYGNTIYF. The chain uses TRBV2 and TRBJ1-3; a possible D gene is TRBD1 (5 bases). V lost 6 bases and J lost 4, with 16 bases in between. Per the germline V gene, CDR1 is SNHLY and CDR2 is FYNNEI. CDR3 length equals 15 residues. Complete variable domain (other parts from reference TRBV2 and TRBJ1-3): EPEVTQTPSHQVTQMGQEVILRCVPISNHLYFYWYRQILGQKVEFLVSFYNNEISEKSEIFDDQFSVERPDGSNFTLKIRSTKLEDSAMYFCASSPGGGYGNTIYFGEGSWLTVV.

The chain uses TRBV4-2 and TRBJ1-2; D is undetermined. The V and J ends lost 0 bases and 4 bases respectively, with 9 bases between them. Germline V gene data show CDR1 as LGHNA and CDR2 as YNFKEQ. This CDR3 spans 14 amino acids. In DNA form, the CDR3 reads TGTGCCAGCAGCCAAGACCTGGCCTCCTATGGCTACACCTTC. This gives the protein CASSQDLASYGYTF.